These 27 T cell receptor beta chains originate from one sample sequenced in a study of T cell clonotyping in hematopoietic cell transplantation. Libraries were prepared by immunoSEQ multiplex PCR; TCRdb keeps only in-frame clonotypes and omits some of them. The table has approximately 5,100 clones, around 91% seen once; the top ten hold less than 6.5%. The specimen was peripheral blood mononuclear cells. These receptors all stem from a middle-aged man in good health. Some clones in this sample may be carry-over from other donors' samples.

The rearrangement links TRBV30 to TRBJ1-2; TRBD1 is a possible D gene (5 bases). The CDR3 is 14 residues long. Germline CDR1 and CDR2: GTSNPN and SVGIG (reference sequence). Trimming shortened V by 1 base and J by 4 bases, and 13 bases separated the two germline ends. The CDR3 nucleotides read TGTGCCTGGAGTGCCCCCCGGACACTCTATGGCTACACCTTC. Translation: CAWSAPRTLYGYTF.

The chain is built from TRBV29-1 and TRBJ2-5; D is perhaps TRBD1 or TRBD2 (5 bases each). The CDR3 runs 11 residues. Germline V CDR1 and CDR2: SQVTM, ANQGSEA. The V end lost 7 bases, the J end lost 2 bases, and 8 bases lay between the germline ends. The CDR3 region is CSGGRQETQYF. The CDR3 DNA is TGCAGCGGGGGGAGACAAGAGACCCAGTACTTC.

The chain uses TRBV7-9 and TRBJ1-5, with TRBD1 matching 7 bases. Germline loops: CDR1 SEHNR, CDR2 FQNEAQ (reference sequence). The CDR3 runs to 13 residues. Trimming cost V 4 bases and J 5 bases; bases outside gene matches: 2. In nucleotides, the CDR3 is TGTGCCAGCAGCTCCCAGGGGGATCAGCCCCAGCATTTT. Its translation: CASSSQGDQPQHF.

This sequence joins TRBV6-5 and TRBJ2-3; D is unclear. Germline CDR1 reads MNHEY; CDR2 reads SVGAGI. This CDR3 comprises 15 residues. Trimming cost V 6 bases and J 0 bases, with 13 bases left between them. CDR3 in amino acids: CASSAQRLSTDTQYF. The CDR3 DNA is TGTGCCAGCAGCGCGCAGAGGCTAAGCACAGATACGCAGTATTTT.

The chain links TRBV7-2 to TRBJ2-3; 7 positions agree with TRBD2. This CDR3 region has 14 residues. Germline loops: CDR1 SGHTA, CDR2 FQGNSA. The trim removed 5 bases at V and 2 bases at J, leaving 4 bases unmatched. The CDR3 is CASSPRGVTDTQYF. The CDR3 DNA reads TGTGCCAGCAGCCCTCGGGGGGTCACAGATACGCAGTATTTT. Based on the CDR3 plus reference TRBV7-2 and TRBJ2-3, the full variable domain is GAGVSQSPSNKVTEKGKDVELRCDPISGHTALYWYRQSLGQGLEFLIYFQGNSAPDKSGLPSDRFSAERTGGSVSTLTIQRTQQEDSAVYLCASSPRGVTDTQYFGPGTRLTVL.

V and J are TRBV19 and TRBJ2-7; 9 nucleotides agree with TRBD1. J was trimmed by 5 bases and V by 7 bases; bases with no gene match: 12. The germline CDR1 and CDR2 sequences are LNHDA and SQIVND (reference sequence). This CDR3 region has 15 residues. The CDR3 sequence: CASTTGGGSFHEQYF. The CDR3 nucleotides are TGTGCCAGTACCACAGGGGGCGGGAGTTTCCACGAGCAGTACTTC.

This chain joins TRBV7-3 and TRBJ2-2; possible D gene TRBD2, 6 bases. The CDR3 length is 16 residues. The germline V gene has CDR1 SGHTA and CDR2 FQGTGA. Between the trimmed V and J ends, which lost 5 bases and 5 bases, there was a span of 18 bases. The CDR3 nucleotides read TGTGCCAGCAGCACATCTAGCGTTCTTGGGACCGGGGAGCTGTTTTTT. It encodes CASSTSSVLGTGELFF.

This chain uses TRBV4-1 with TRBJ1-5; maybe TRBD1 (5 bases). Germline values: CDR1 MGHRA, CDR2 YSYEKL. V lost 0 bases and J lost 1, with 16 bases in between. The CDR3 is made up of 18 amino acids. The CDR3 bases are TGCGCCAGCAGCCAAGATTTTAGTGTGACAGCCAGCAATCAGCCCCAGCATTTT. Translating gives CASSQDFSVTASNQPQHF.

The rearrangement uses TRBV19 and TRBJ1-1, with no clear D. The CDR3 extends over 11 amino acids. Trimming shortened V by 6 bases and J by 0 bases, and 2 bases separated the two germline ends. Germline V gene sequence: CDR1 LNHDA, CDR2 SQIVND (reference sequence). The CDR3 sequence is CASSVNTEAFF. CDR3 coding DNA: TGTGCCAGTAGCGTGAACACTGAAGCTTTCTTT. Full variable domain (rest looked up from reference TRBV19 and TRBJ1-1): DGGITQSPKYLFRKEGQNVTLSCEQNLNHDAMYWYRQDPGQGLRLIYYSQIVNDFQKGDIAEGYSVSREKKESFPLTVTSAQKNPTAFYLCASSVNTEAFFGQGTRLTVV.

The gene calls are TRBV5-4 and TRBJ2-3; 7 nucleotides match TRBD1. Unmatched junction bases numbered 4, after V lost 2 bases and J lost 4 bases. The germline gives CDR1 SGHNT, CDR2 YYREEE (reference sequence). CDR3 length: 14 amino acids. CDR3 region: CASSFSRGSDTQYF. In DNA form, the CDR3 reads TGTGCCAGCAGCTTTTCCAGGGGGTCAGATACGCAGTATTTT.

V and J are TRBV20-1 and TRBJ1-2; no firm D call. This CDR3 comprises 11 residues. The germline V and J ends were trimmed by 1 base and 9 bases, with 9 bases remaining between them. Germline values: CDR1 DFQATT, CDR2 SNEGSKA (reference sequence). DNA of the CDR3: TGCAGTGCTAGAGTAGGAAACAGCTACACCTTC. This encodes CSARVGNSYTF.

The chain joins TRBV6-4 to TRBJ2-6; the D gene is possibly TRBD2 (5 bases). Between the trimmed V and J ends, which lost 2 bases and 0 bases, there was a span of 5 bases. Germline CDR1 reads MRHNA; CDR2 reads SNTAGT. The CDR3 spans 15 residues. This CDR3 is CASSDGGSGANVLTF. The DNA of the CDR3 is TGTGCCAGCAGTGACGGAGGCTCTGGGGCCAACGTCCTGACTTTC.

The V call is TRBV5-1, the J call TRBJ2-7, with 10 nucleotides matching TRBD2. Trimming took 4 bases from V and 3 from J; bases not matched to a gene: 4. Germline values: CDR1 SGHRS, CDR2 YFSETQ. CDR3 length: 14 residues. Here the CDR3 DNA reads TGCGCCAGCAGCGTAGCGGGGGGTAACTACGAGCAGTACTTC. Its translation is CASSVAGGNYEQYF. The full variable domain, its missing parts supplied by reference TRBV5-1 and TRBJ2-7, is KAGVTQTPRYLIKTRGQQVTLSCSPISGHRSVSWYQQTPGQGLQFLFEYFSETQRNKGNFPGRFSGRQFSNSRSEMNVSTLELGDSALYLCASSVAGGNYEQYFGPGTRLTVT.

V is TRBV7-3 and J is TRBJ2-1; 10 bases match TRBD2. J gave up 3 bases and V 4 bases, and 3 bases lay outside the gene matches. Per the germline V gene, CDR1 is SGHTA and CDR2 is FQGTGA. The CDR3 sequence is 15 residues long. CDR3 coding DNA: TGTGCCAGCAGCTCCGGGACTAGCGTCTACAATGAGCAGTTCTTC. It codes for CASSSGTSVYNEQFF. Using reference TRBV7-3 and TRBJ2-1 for the parts outside the CDR3, the full variable domain is GAGVSQTPSNKVTEKGKYVELRCDPISGHTALYWYRQSLGQGPEFLIYFQGTGAADDSGLPNDRFFAVRPEGSVSTLKIQRTERGDSAVYLCASSSGTSVYNEQFFGPGTRLTVL.

V gene TRBV6-5 combines with J gene TRBJ2-1, with D perhaps matching TRBD2 (5 bases). The CDR3 extends over 14 amino acids. Trimming left V 0 bases short and J 3 bases short, with 6 bases between. Looked up from germline, CDR1 is MNHEY and CDR2 is SVGAGI. The chain's CDR3 is CASSYSRVYNEQFF. CDR3 nucleotides: TGTGCCAGCAGTTACTCGAGGGTCTACAATGAGCAGTTCTTC.

The V gene is TRBV2, the J gene TRBJ1-2; D might be TRBD1 (5 bases). CDR1 is SNHLY and CDR2 is FYNNEI in the germline V gene. The CDR3 consists of 14 residues. Between the trimmed V and J ends, which lost 2 bases and 8 bases, there was a span of 15 bases. The CDR3 protein is CASSETGVTSGYTF. CDR3 DNA sequence: TGTGCCAGCAGTGAAACGGGGGTCACGTCCGGCTACACCTTC.

V usage is TRBV10-3 and J usage is TRBJ2-3, with 11 nucleotides matching TRBD2. V lost 6 bases and J lost 5; bases outside the gene matches: 7. The CDR3 loop spans 15 amino acids. CDR1 is ENHRY and CDR2 is SYGVKD in the germline V gene. Written as DNA, the CDR3 is TGTGCCATCAGCGTAGCGGGGGGGCATAGAGATACGCAGTATTTT. Amino acid sequence: CAISVAGGHRDTQYF.

The chain employs TRBV10-3 and TRBJ2-1; maybe TRBD2 (7 bases). V lost 6 bases, J lost 4 bases, and 16 bases lay in between. This CDR3 is 15 amino acids long. Germline V lookup: CDR1 ENHRY, CDR2 SYGVKD. In nucleotides, the CDR3 is TGTGCCATCAGGGGGGCGGGAGTCATGTACAATGAGCAGTTCTTC. Encoded protein: CAIRGAGVMYNEQFF.

The V gene is TRBV5-5, the J gene TRBJ2-1; D possibly corresponds to TRBD1 (5 bases). Germline V gene sequence: CDR1 SGHKS, CDR2 YYEKEE (reference sequence). The CDR3 is made up of 16 amino acids. Trimming took 0 bases from V and 0 from J, leaving 10 bases between them. This chain's CDR3 is CASSLDIRVSYNEQFF. The CDR3 DNA reads TGTGCCAGCAGCTTGGATATCAGGGTCTCCTACAATGAGCAGTTCTTC.

The chain is built from TRBV15 and TRBJ1-1, with D possibly being TRBD1 (5 bases). Trimming took 0 bases from V and 6 from J, leaving 8 bases between them. The CDR3 has 13 residues. Germline loops: CDR1 LNHNV, CDR2 YYDKDF (reference sequence). The CDR3 bases are TGTGCCACCAGCAGAGATACAGGAGCTGAAGCTTTCTTT. Translated, it gives CATSRDTGAEAFF.

The chain carries TRBV6-5 and TRBJ2-7, with 8 bases that match TRBD1. Germline V gene sequence: CDR1 MNHEY, CDR2 SVGAGI. V dropped 6 bases and J dropped 3; count of bases not matched to a gene: 4. The CDR3 has 13 amino acids. CDR3 in DNA: TGTGCCAGCAGCTTGGACAGGGACTACGAGCAGTACTTC. Translation: CASSLDRDYEQYF.

The chain combines TRBV14 with TRBJ1-2; TRBD1 matches at 8 bases. V dropped 1 base and J dropped 3; count of bases not matched to a gene: 13. This CDR3 spans 18 amino acids. Germline V gives CDR1 SGHDN, CDR2 FVKESK. The CDR3 sequence: CASSQGLRGRGRDYGYTF. CDR3 nucleotides: TGTGCCAGCAGCCAAGGACTCAGGGGGCGCGGAAGAGACTATGGCTACACCTTC.

The genes are TRBV14 and TRBJ2-2, with D maybe TRBD1 (6 bases). Per the germline V gene, CDR1 is SGHDN and CDR2 is FVKESK. The CDR3 consists of 17 residues. Trimming shortened V by 0 bases and J by 9 bases, and 20 bases separated the two germline ends. The CDR3 region has the DNA TGTGCCAGCAGCCAAGATCGACCTCGAACAGGGAGCAGGGAGCTGTTTTTT. It translates to CASSQDRPRTGSRELFF.

The chain carries TRBV5-1 and TRBJ2-3; TRBD1 matches at 10 bases. Germline CDR1 SGHRS, CDR2 YFSETQ. The junction had 3 bases not matched to a gene; V was cut back by 4 bases and J by 1 base. There are 15 residues in the CDR3. This CDR3 is CASSTGTGGTDTQYF. The DNA for the CDR3 is TGCGCCAGCAGCACGGGGACAGGGGGCACAGATACGCAGTATTTT. Full variable domain (remainder filled in from reference TRBV5-1 and TRBJ2-3): KAGVTQTPRYLIKTRGQQVTLSCSPISGHRSVSWYQQTPGQGLQFLFEYFSETQRNKGNFPGRFSGRQFSNSRSEMNVSTLELGDSALYLCASSTGTGGTDTQYFGPGTRLTVL.

The CDR3 DNA is TGTGCCAGCAGCCAAAATCTGGACGTAGGACGTTCACCCCTCCACTTT. Protein sequence: CASSQNLDVGRSPLHF. J is TRBJ1-6 and V is TRBV14; the D is unclear. CDR1 is SGHDN and CDR2 is FVKESK in the germline V gene. Trimming shortened V by 2 bases and J by 9 bases, and 17 bases separated the two germline ends. This CDR3 region has 16 residues.

The V and J genes are TRBV28 and TRBJ2-7; 12 positions agree with TRBD2. Per the germline V gene, CDR1 is MDHEN and CDR2 is SYDVKM. This CDR3 contains 15 residues. The V segment lost 3 bases and the J segment 5 bases; nucleotides outside the gene matches: 5. CDR3 region: CASSLSSGRENEQYF. In nucleotides, the CDR3 is TGTGCCAGCAGTTTGTCTAGCGGGAGGGAGAACGAGCAGTACTTC.

The chain uses TRBV14 and TRBJ1-3; a possible D gene is TRBD1 (5 bases). CDR3 length: 15 amino acids. Trimming shortened V by 1 base and J by 2 bases, and 9 bases separated the two germline ends. From germline, CDR1 is SGHDN and CDR2 FVKESK. CDR3 protein: CASSQVPRAGNTIYF. For the CDR3, the DNA is TGTGCCAGCAGCCAAGTCCCCAGGGCTGGAAACACCATATATTTT.